The present T cell receptor (beta chain) was sequenced within a study of control samples from healthy donors and cancer patients. TCRdb's table, derived via immunoSEQ multiplex PCR, lists solely in-frame clones and lacks some. The sample includes about 79,000 clones, under 95% seen only once; the top ten take 1.3%. CDR1 and CDR2 (germline): SGHAT, FQNNGV. V shed 5 bases and J shed 5 bases, with 12 bases lying between them. The CDR3 is 14 amino acids. This TCR was recovered from a woman aged 40 to 50 with lung cancer. V gene TRBV11-2 combines with J gene TRBJ2-2; no clear D gene. Sequenced sample: PBMCs. The CDR3 loop is CASSHQMGTGELFF. The CDR3 nucleotides are TGTGCCAGCAGCCACCAGATGGGGACCGGGGAGCTGTTTTTT. Full variable domain (rest looked up from reference TRBV11-2 and TRBJ2-2): EAGVAQSPRYKIIEKRQSVAFWCNPISGHATLYWYQQILGQGPKLLIQFQNNGVVDDSQLPKDRFSAERLKGVDSTLKIQPAKLEDSAVYLCASSHQMGTGELFFGEGSRLTVL.